The 4 T cell receptor beta chains below were found in one sample sequenced in a study of T cells after yellow fever vaccination (dated by TCRdb to between 2017 and 2020). In the paper's terms, the treatment or condition label means: live attenuated yellow fever vaccine strain. Library generation was performed with 5' RACE. Instrument on record: Illumina HiSeq 2500. TCRdb reanalyzed the raw reads on its own, using fastp at Q25 for trimming and MiXCR for clone calling, and kept in-frame beta chains. Identical CDR3 proteins give one entry, which carries the most common genes and DNA. This sample comprises roughly 110,000 distinct CDR3 sequences, roughly 8.9% of them detected only once. The ten biggest clones cover roughly 23% of the sample. Sequences were derived from CD8+ T cells sorted from PBMCs, sampled 45 days after the yellow fever booster vaccination. The receptors originated from a man aged 30 to 45 who received the YFV17D yellow fever vaccine.

This clonotype has ten or more counts. V usage is TRBV15 and J usage is TRBJ1-5; D is unclear. The CDR3 has 15 residues. The germline V gene has CDR1 LNHNV and CDR2 YYDKDF (reference sequence). The V end lost 3 bases, the J end lost 0 bases, and 9 bases lay between the germline ends. CDR3 bases: TGTGCCACCAGCAGTCTGTACGATAGCAATCAGCCCCAGCATTTT. Its translation: CATSSLYDSNQPQHF.

This clonotype has at least ten counts. J is TRBJ2-1 and V is TRBV4-1, with D perhaps being TRBD1 or TRBD2 (5 bases each). The CDR3 sequence is 14 residues long. The V end was cut by 0 bases, the J end by 5 bases, with 8 bases between. Germline values: CDR1 MGHRA, CDR2 YSYEKL. In DNA, the CDR3 is TGCGCCAGCAGCCAAGAGGGGGACCACAATGAGCAGTTCTTC. Translating it yields CASSQEGDHNEQFF.

This clonotype was counted many times. This sequence joins TRBV7-8 and TRBJ2-7, with a possible D match to TRBD2 (7 bases). Per germline, CDR1 SGHVS and CDR2 FQNEAQ. The CDR3 is 18 residues long. V lost 4 bases to trimming and J lost 0 bases, with 22 bases between them. The CDR3 loop is CASSSSEKRGQISYEQYF. The CDR3 DNA is TGTGCCAGCAGCTCTTCGGAGAAGCGGGGACAAATCTCCTACGAGCAGTACTTC.

This clonotype was seen repeatedly, ten times or more. The chain links TRBV4-3 to TRBJ2-3, with 9 bases that match TRBD2. CDR1 and CDR2 (germline): LGHNA, YSLEER. V lost 1 base to trimming and J lost 2 bases; unmatched junction nucleotides: 7. The CDR3 length is 17 residues. The CDR3 protein is CASSQAVLAGITDTQYF. CDR3 nucleotides: TGCGCCAGCAGCCAAGCCGTCCTAGCGGGAATCACAGATACGCAGTATTTT.